The clone carrying this T cell receptor beta chain was recorded a few times. The antigen is unknown. The record originates from a study of OX40 agonist ivuxolimab in advanced cancers. Study overall: Having had anti-PD-1, anti-PD-L1 or anti-CTLA-4 therapy before was allowed, and over 35% had some.

The V segment lost 0 bases and the J segment 10 bases; nucleotides outside the gene matches: 6. Germline V CDR1 and CDR2: SGDLS, YYNGEE. CDR3 length: 15 amino acids. Produced via immunoSEQ multiplex PCR; TCRdb's table is partial and in-frame only. The sample comprises tens of thousands of clones, under 90% of which are singletons, and 0.95% to 1.3% rests with the top ten. Findings and limits, study-wide: Which antigen the expanded peripheral T cells recognized is unknown.

The gene calls are TRBV9 and TRBJ1-6; the match to TRBD1 covers 8 bases. The sample here was CD4+ or CD8+ T cells sorted from blood, taken in a trial of the OX40 agonist ivuxolimab. The sequence derives from an adult with an advanced solid tumor such as melanoma, head and neck, liver or kidney cancer. The CDR3 sequence is CASSVGTGKGSPLHF. CDR3 bases: TGTGCCAGCAGCGTAGGGACAGGGAAAGGATCACCCCTCCACTTT.